This is a list of T cell receptor beta chains from one sample in a study of read filtering for tumor transcriptome and immune sequencing. Via MiXCR, TCRdb re-called the reads, giving one row per CDR3 protein. The sample holds some 80,000 distinct CDR3 sequences, approximately 13% seen once. Sequencing was done on a sample of a population of CD138-negative cells sorted from bone marrow. These receptors were obtained from a donor at least 40 years old with multiple myeloma. Each CDR3 is given with its conserved first and last residue.

CDR3: CASSSGSSDTQYF
V: TRBV28
J: TRBJ2-3

CDR3: CASSYDRASGNTIYF
V: TRBV6-6
J: TRBJ1-3

CDR3: CASRVQISSTDTQYF
V: TRBV5-1
J: TRBJ2-3

CDR3: CSARGGVGYGYTF
V: TRBV20-1
J: TRBJ1-2

CDR3: CASSRTSLNTGELFF
V: TRBV7-9
J: TRBJ2-2

CDR3: CASSFSSGLDYEQYF
V: TRBV28
J: TRBJ2-7

CDR3: CASSIDGYNEQFF
V: TRBV6-1
J: TRBJ2-1

CDR3: CASSLAVGSPGNTIYF
V: TRBV5-1
J: TRBJ1-3

CDR3: CASSSRAGDRLYEQYF
V: TRBV7-8
J: TRBJ2-7

CDR3: CSARDRVGQETQYF
V: TRBV20-1
J: TRBJ2-5

CDR3: CASSSAGTGTSNQPQHF
V: TRBV7-9
J: TRBJ1-5

CDR3: CASSLAGDIKEQFF
V: TRBV5-1
J: TRBJ2-1

CDR3: CASSLTGALSYNEQFF
V: TRBV5-1
J: TRBJ2-1

CDR3: CASSSQLEQYF
V: TRBV7-9
J: TRBJ2-7

CDR3: CASSWGAGSKMNTEAFF
V: TRBV5-4
J: TRBJ1-1

CDR3: CASSRKDGQETQYF
V: TRBV5-1
J: TRBJ2-5

CDR3: CASSLPTGENSPLHF
V: TRBV4-1
J: TRBJ1-6

CDR3: CASSVALSSPGRETQYF
V: TRBV9
J: TRBJ2-5

CDR3: CASSYGGEGTEAFF
V: TRBV6-2/TRBV6-3
J: TRBJ1-1

CDR3: CASSQDHGTVGYGYTF
V: TRBV4-1
J: TRBJ1-2

CDR3: CASSLQGNTEAFF
V: TRBV7-2
J: TRBJ1-1

CDR3: CASSLVPGLAETYEQYF
V: TRBV7-9
J: TRBJ2-7